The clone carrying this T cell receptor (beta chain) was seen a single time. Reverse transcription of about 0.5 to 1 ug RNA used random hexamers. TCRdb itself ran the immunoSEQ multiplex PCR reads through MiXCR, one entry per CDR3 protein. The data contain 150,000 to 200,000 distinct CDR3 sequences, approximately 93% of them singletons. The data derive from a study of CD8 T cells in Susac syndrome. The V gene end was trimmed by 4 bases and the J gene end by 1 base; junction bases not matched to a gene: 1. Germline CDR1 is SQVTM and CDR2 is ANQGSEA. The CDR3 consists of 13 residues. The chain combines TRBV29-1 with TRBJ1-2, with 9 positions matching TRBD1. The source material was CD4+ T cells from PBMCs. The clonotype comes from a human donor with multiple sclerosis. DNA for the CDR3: TGCAGCGTTGCGACAGGGGGTAACTATGGCTACACCTTC. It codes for CSVATGGNYGYTF.